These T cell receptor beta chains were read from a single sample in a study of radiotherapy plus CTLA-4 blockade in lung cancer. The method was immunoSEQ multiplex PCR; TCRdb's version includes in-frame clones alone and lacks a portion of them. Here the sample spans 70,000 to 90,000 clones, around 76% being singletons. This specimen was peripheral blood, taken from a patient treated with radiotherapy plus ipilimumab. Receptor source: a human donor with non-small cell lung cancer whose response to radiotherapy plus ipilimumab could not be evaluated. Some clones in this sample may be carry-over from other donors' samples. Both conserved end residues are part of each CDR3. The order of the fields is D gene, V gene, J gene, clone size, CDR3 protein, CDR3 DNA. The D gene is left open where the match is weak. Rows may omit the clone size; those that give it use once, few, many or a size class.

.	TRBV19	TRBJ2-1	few	CASSIVLSSYNEQFF	TGTGCCAGTAGTATAGTCCTCAGCTCCTACAATGAGCAGTTCTTC
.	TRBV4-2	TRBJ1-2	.	CASSQDMTATNYGYTF	TGTGCCAGCAGCCAAGATATGACAGCAACTAACTATGGCTACACCTTC
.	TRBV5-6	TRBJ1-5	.	CASSLGGFSNQPQHF	TGTGCCAGCAGCTTGGGTGGCTTTAGCAATCAGCCCCAGCATTTT
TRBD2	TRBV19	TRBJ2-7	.	CASMPTSGGTYEQYF	TGTGCCAGTATGCCGACTAGCGGGGGGACCTACGAGCAGTACTTC
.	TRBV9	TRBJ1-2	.	CASSVEGLNYGYTF	TGTGCCAGCAGCGTCGAGGGCCTTAACTATGGCTACACCTTC
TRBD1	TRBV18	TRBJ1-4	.	CASSPRQGPNEKLFF	TGTGCCAGCTCACCACGACAGGGCCCTAATGAAAAACTGTTTTTT
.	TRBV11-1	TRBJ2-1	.	CASSPMRGGVNEQFF	TGTGCCAGCAGCCCTATGAGGGGCGGGGTAAATGAGCAGTTCTTC
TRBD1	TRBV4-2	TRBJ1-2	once	CASSPYPDRAGGYTF	TGTGCCAGCAGCCCTTACCCGGACAGGGCAGGTGGCTACACCTTC
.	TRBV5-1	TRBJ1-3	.	CASRGDGFGNTIYF	TGCGCCAGCAGAGGGGATGGGTTTGGAAACACCATATATTTT
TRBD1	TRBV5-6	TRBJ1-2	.	CASSLAGQGMDYGYTF	TGTGCCAGCAGCTTGGCGGGACAGGGGATGGACTATGGCTACACCTTC
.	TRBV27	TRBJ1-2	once	CASSPGQYYGYTF	TGTGCCAGCAGTCCCGGACAGTACTATGGCTACACCTTC
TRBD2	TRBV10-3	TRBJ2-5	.	CATTMERGKETQYF	TGTGCCACCACGATGGAGCGGGGGAAAGAGACCCAGTACTTC
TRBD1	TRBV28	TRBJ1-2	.	CASSSNRGNYGYTF	TGTGCCAGCAGTTCAAACAGGGGGAACTATGGCTACACCTTC
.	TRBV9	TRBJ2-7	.	CASSVGGRGDVYEQYF	TGTGCCAGCAGCGTAGGTGGAAGGGGTGATGTCTACGAGCAGTACTTC
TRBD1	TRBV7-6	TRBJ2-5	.	CASSRTTGEETQYF	TGTGCCAGCAGCCGAACTACAGGGGAAGAGACCCAGTACTTC
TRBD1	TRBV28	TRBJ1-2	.	CASSLTGTVNYGYTF	TGTGCCAGCAGTCTCACCGGGACAGTAAACTATGGCTACACCTTC
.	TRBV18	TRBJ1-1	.	CASGLQGNTEAFF	TGTGCCAGCGGGCTCCAGGGAAACACTGAAGCTTTCTTT
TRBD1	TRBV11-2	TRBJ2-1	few	CASSYGQGGSNEQFF	TGTGCCAGCAGCTACGGACAGGGGGGAAGCAATGAGCAGTTCTTC
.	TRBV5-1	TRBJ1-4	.	CASSLGVATNEKLFF	TGCGCCAGCAGCTTGGGAGTTGCAACTAATGAAAAACTGTTTTTT
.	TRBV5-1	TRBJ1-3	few	CASSLESSGNTIYF	TGCGCCAGCAGCTTGGAGAGCTCTGGAAACACCATATATTTT
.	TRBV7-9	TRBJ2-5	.	CASSYSLAGETQYF	TGTGCCAGCAGCTACTCCCTAGCCGGAGAGACCCAGTACTTC
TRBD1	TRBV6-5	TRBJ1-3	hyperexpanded	CATDRTGNGNTIYF	TGTGCCACCGATAGGACAGGGAACGGAAACACCATATATTTT
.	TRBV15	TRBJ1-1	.	CATSREGGRVGAFF	TGTGCCACCAGCAGGGAGGGAGGGAGGGTGGGAGCTTTCTTT
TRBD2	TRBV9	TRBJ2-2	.	CASLAGDPNTGELFF	TGTGCCAGTCTAGCGGGGGACCCGAACACCGGGGAGCTGTTTTTT
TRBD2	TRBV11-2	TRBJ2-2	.	CASSFTSGAAGELFF	TGTGCCAGCAGCTTTACTAGCGGGGCCGCCGGGGAGCTGTTTTTT
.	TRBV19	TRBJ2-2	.	CASSIGSGAGELFF	TGTGCCAGTAGTATTGGGTCCGGGGCCGGGGAGCTGTTTTTT
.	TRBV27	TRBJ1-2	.	CASSLEPAGSNYGYTF	TGTGCCAGCAGTTTAGAACCCGCAGGGTCTAACTATGGCTACACCTTC
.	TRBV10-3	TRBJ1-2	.	CAISESTGFRPNYGYTF	TGTGCCATCAGTGAGTCCACAGGTTTCCGTCCTAACTATGGCTACACCTTC
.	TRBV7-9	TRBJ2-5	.	CASSESSGVQETQYF	TGTGCCAGCAGCGAATCATCAGGGGTTCAAGAGACCCAGTACTTC
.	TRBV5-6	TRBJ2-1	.	CASSLYGGPHYNEQFF	TGTGCCAGCAGTTTGTACGGGGGGCCGCACTACAATGAGCAGTTCTTC
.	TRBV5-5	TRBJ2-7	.	CASSKDKDRSPEQYF	TGCGCCAGCAGCAAAGATAAAGACAGGTCCCCCGAGCAGTACTTC
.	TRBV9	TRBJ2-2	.	CASSVGGLLTGELFF	TGTGCCAGCAGCGTAGGCGGGTTGTTAACCGGGGAGCTGTTTTTT
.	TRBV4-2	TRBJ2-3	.	CASSPTPLAGTDTQYF	TGTGCCAGCAGCCCCACCCCTCTAGCTGGAACAGATACGCAGTATTTT
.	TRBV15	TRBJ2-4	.	CATSARTPYPKNIQYF	TGTGCCACCAGCGCTCGGACACCTTATCCCAAAAACATTCAGTACTTC
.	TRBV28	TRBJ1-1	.	CASSLRGGLSTEAFF	TGTGCCAGCAGCCTAAGGGGGGGGCTGAGCACTGAAGCTTTCTTT
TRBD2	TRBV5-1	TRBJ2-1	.	CASSFGGEFDEQFF	TGCGCCAGCAGCTTTGGGGGGGAGTTCGATGAGCAGTTCTTC
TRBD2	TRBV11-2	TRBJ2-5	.	CASSSGASGGAWETQYF	TGTGCCAGCAGCTCTGGGGCTAGCGGGGGGGCATGGGAGACCCAGTACTTC
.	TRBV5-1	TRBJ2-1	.	CASSFFKGASSYNEQFF	TGCGCCAGCAGCTTCTTTAAAGGGGCTAGCTCCTACAATGAGCAGTTCTTC
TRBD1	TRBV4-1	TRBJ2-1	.	CASSQGGRGLGNEQFF	TGCGCCAGCAGCCAAGGAGGCAGGGGGCTTGGGAATGAGCAGTTCTTC
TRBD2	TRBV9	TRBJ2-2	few	CASSSRGGQNTGELFF	TGTGCCAGCAGCTCGCGGGGGGGGCAGAACACCGGGGAGCTGTTTTTT
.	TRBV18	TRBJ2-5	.	CASHREGETQYF	TGTGCCAGCCACAGGGAGGGGGAGACCCAGTACTTC
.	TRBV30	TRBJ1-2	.	CAWSRQAGGYTF	TGTGCCTGGAGTCGACAGGCGGGTGGCTACACCTTC
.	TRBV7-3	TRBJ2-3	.	CASSLTGQGTQYF	TGTGCCAGCAGCTTAACCGGACAAGGAACGCAGTATTTT
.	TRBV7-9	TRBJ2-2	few	CASSFLSILGKTGELFF	TGTGCCAGCAGCTTTCTTTCAATTTTGGGCAAAACCGGGGAGCTGTTTTTT
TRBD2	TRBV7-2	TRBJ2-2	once	CASTSGRGGTGELFF	TGTGCCAGCACCAGTGGGCGGGGGGGCACCGGGGAGCTGTTTTTT
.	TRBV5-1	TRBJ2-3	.	CACTRGTDTQYF	TGCGCCTGCACCCGCGGGACAGATACGCAGTATTTT
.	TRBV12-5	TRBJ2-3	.	CASSPPRGTDTQYF	TGTGCTAGCTCCCCCCCACGGGGCACAGATACGCAGTATTTT
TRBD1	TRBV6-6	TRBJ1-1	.	CASSYRPGQLNTEAFF	TGTGCCAGCAGTTACCGGCCGGGACAGCTGAACACTGAAGCTTTCTTT
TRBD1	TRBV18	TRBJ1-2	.	CASSPGQGAYGYTF	TGTGCCAGCTCACCCGGACAGGGGGCTTATGGCTACACCTTC
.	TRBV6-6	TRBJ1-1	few	CASTWGVSNTEAFF	TGTGCCAGCACCTGGGGGGTGTCAAACACTGAAGCTTTCTTT
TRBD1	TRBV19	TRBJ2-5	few	CASSISGQGAPGETQYF	TGTGCCAGTAGTATCTCGGGACAGGGGGCGCCCGGAGAGACCCAGTACTTC
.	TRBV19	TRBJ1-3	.	CASSTQGTGNTIYF	TGTGCCAGTAGTACTCAGGGGACTGGAAACACCATATATTTT
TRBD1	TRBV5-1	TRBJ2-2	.	CASSPGQGSTNTGELFF	TGCGCCAGCAGCCCGGGACAGGGTTCGACGAACACCGGGGAGCTGTTTTTT
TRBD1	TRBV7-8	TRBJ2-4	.	CASSLAPGGVKNIQYF	TGTGCCAGCAGCTTAGCGCCAGGGGGCGTCAAAAACATTCAGTACTTC
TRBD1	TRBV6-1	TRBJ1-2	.	CASSEAKGGTYGYTF	TGTGCCAGCAGTGAAGCAAAAGGGGGCACCTATGGCTACACCTTC
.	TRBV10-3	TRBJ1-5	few	CAISEIQGNQPQHF	TGTGCCATCAGCGAGATACAGGGTAATCAGCCCCAGCATTTT
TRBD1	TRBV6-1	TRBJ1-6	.	CASSEKGAQGSPLHF	TGTGCCAGCAGTGAAAAGGGGGCGCAGGGTTCACCCCTCCACTTT